This is a list of T cell receptor beta chains from one sample in a study of somatic mutations in cytotoxic T cells in rheumatoid arthritis. Profiling relied on immunoSEQ multiplex PCR, and the TCRdb table lists in-frame clones only, not all of them. The sample has some 35,000 clones, approximately 80% seen once. The sequenced material came from CD8+ T cells sorted from blood. The source of these receptors is a man aged 40-49 years in good health. Each CDR3 is given with its conserved first and last residue. The D gene is left open where the match is weak. The listing skips clone size in some rows; elsewhere it reads once, few, many or a size class.

J gene: TRBJ2-1
clone size: NA
V gene: TRBV27
D gene: TRBD2
CDR3 DNA: TGTGCCAGCACCCTTGAGGCTAGCGGGAGGGTCAATGAGCAGTTCTTC
CDR3 protein: CASTLEASGRVNEQFF

J gene: TRBJ2-2
clone size: NA
V gene: TRBV9
D gene: NA
CDR3 DNA: TGTGCCAGCAGCGGCGGGGACCCCTCCGGCTGGGAGCTGTTTTTT
CDR3 protein: CASSGGDPSGWELFF

J gene: TRBJ1-2
clone size: once
V gene: TRBV13
D gene: TRBD1
CDR3 DNA: TGTGCCAGCAGCTCGAAAGAGACAGGGGTCGGCTACACCTTC
CDR3 protein: CASSSKETGVGYTF

J gene: TRBJ2-7
clone size: NA
V gene: TRBV29-1
D gene: TRBD2
CDR3 DNA: TGCAGCGTAGAAGCGGGAGGGCCCAGTGGTGAGCAGTACTTC
CDR3 protein: CSVEAGGPSGEQYF

J gene: TRBJ2-7
clone size: NA
V gene: TRBV28
D gene: NA
CDR3 DNA: TGTGCCAGCAGTTTCCGGGGTTTCGAGCAGTACTTC
CDR3 protein: CASSFRGFEQYF

J gene: TRBJ1-3
clone size: NA
V gene: TRBV7-9
D gene: TRBD1
CDR3 DNA: TGTGCCGGAAGGACAGGGGGATTATTAGGAAACACCATATATTTT
CDR3 protein: CAGRTGGLLGNTIYF

J gene: TRBJ2-1
clone size: NA
V gene: TRBV16
D gene: NA
CDR3 DNA: TGTGCCAGCAGCCAATTTACCGGAGTCTACAATGAGCAGTTCTTC
CDR3 protein: CASSQFTGVYNEQFF

J gene: TRBJ2-1
clone size: NA
V gene: TRBV5-4
D gene: TRBD2
CDR3 DNA: TGTGCCAGCAGCTTGGGAGGACTAGCCGGTAATGAGCAGTTCTTC
CDR3 protein: CASSLGGLAGNEQFF

J gene: TRBJ2-7
clone size: few
V gene: TRBV27
D gene: TRBD2
CDR3 DNA: TGTGCCAGCAGTTCCTACGATACCGGGACTAGCGGCTCCTACGAGCAGTACTTC
CDR3 protein: CASSSYDTGTSGSYEQYF

J gene: TRBJ2-1
clone size: NA
V gene: TRBV10-3
D gene: TRBD2
CDR3 DNA: TGTGCCATCAGTGATCACCTCGGGCTAGCGGGAGAGCAGTTCTTC
CDR3 protein: CAISDHLGLAGEQFF

J gene: TRBJ2-3
clone size: NA
V gene: TRBV29-1
D gene: NA
CDR3 DNA: TGCAGCGTTGAAGATGAGGCGCAGTATTTT
CDR3 protein: CSVEDEAQYF

J gene: TRBJ2-7
clone size: NA
V gene: TRBV9
D gene: NA
CDR3 DNA: TGTGCCAGCAGCGTAGAGTCCGACGCCTACGAGCAGTACTTC
CDR3 protein: CASSVESDAYEQYF

J gene: TRBJ2-5
clone size: NA
V gene: TRBV5-4
D gene: NA
CDR3 DNA: TGTGCCAGCAGCGTAGGGTACCAAGAGACCCAGTACTTC
CDR3 protein: CASSVGYQETQYF

J gene: TRBJ2-7
clone size: NA
V gene: TRBV30
D gene: NA
CDR3 DNA: TGTGCCTGGAGTGTTGGCGGCTCCTACGAGCAGTACTTC
CDR3 protein: CAWSVGGSYEQYF

J gene: TRBJ2-2
clone size: NA
V gene: TRBV9
D gene: NA
CDR3 DNA: TGTGCCAGCAGCGAGGGGGGAGCAGCCGGGGAGCTGTTTTTT
CDR3 protein: CASSEGGAAGELFF

J gene: TRBJ1-3
clone size: NA
V gene: TRBV28
D gene: NA
CDR3 DNA: TGTGCCAGCAGTTTAGCGGGAAACACCATATATTTT
CDR3 protein: CASSLAGNTIYF